This paragraph covers one T cell receptor (beta chain) sequence. The sample is drawn from a study of blood T cells in healthy people across ages. CDR3 length: 13 residues. In germline, CDR1 is SQVTM, CDR2 ANQGSEA. The V segment lost 2 bases and the J segment 5 bases; nucleotides outside the gene matches: 5. Primed by a sample-barcoded 5' primer and a J-beta primer mix, a second PCR proceeded for 7 to 11 cycles. TCRdb re-called the 5' RACE reads through MiXCR, storing one row per CDR3 protein. The top ten clones hold around 18% of a sample with about 780,000 distinct CDR3 sequences, less than 60% of them seen once.

Sequenced: blood. The TCR originated in a man older than 75 in good health. The rearrangement joins TRBV29-1 to TRBJ1-2; 7 nucleotides line up with TRBD1. The CDR3 loop is CSVESGQTYGYTF. The DNA for the CDR3 is TGCAGCGTTGAATCGGGACAGACATATGGCTACACCTTC.